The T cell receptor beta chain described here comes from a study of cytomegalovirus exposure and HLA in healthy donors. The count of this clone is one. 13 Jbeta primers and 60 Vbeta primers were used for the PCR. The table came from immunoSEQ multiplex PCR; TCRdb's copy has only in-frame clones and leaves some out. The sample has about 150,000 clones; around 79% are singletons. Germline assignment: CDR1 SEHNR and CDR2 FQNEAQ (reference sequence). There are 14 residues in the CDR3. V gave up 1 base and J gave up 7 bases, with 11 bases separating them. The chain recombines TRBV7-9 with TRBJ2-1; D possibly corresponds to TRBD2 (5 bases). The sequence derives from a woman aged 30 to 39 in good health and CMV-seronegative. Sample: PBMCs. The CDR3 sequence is CASSLESGGNEQFF. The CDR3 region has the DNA TGTGCCAGCAGCTTAGAATCGGGCGGGAATGAGCAGTTCTTC.